This T cell receptor beta chain was found in a study of blood T cell repertoires in COVID-19. The wider study: COVID-19 samples, acute and convalescent, were from the United States, Italy and Spain. T cells, B-cell-depleted T cells, or PBMCs provided the cDNA or gDNA that served as material.

Germline V gene sequence: CDR1 MRHNA, CDR2 SNTAGT. V dropped 5 bases and J dropped 2 bases, with 9 bases sitting between them. The CDR3 contains 14 residues. Original data processing: Amplification with reference gene primers provided the estimates of nucleated cell counts. Sequenced by immunoSEQ multiplex PCR; TCRdb stores in-frame clones only, minus some. The DNA gave D and trimming, while V, J and clone size come from that table. The table has 85,000 to 130,000 clones, around 80% seen once. V gene TRBV6-4 combines with J gene TRBJ2-2, with a weak D call TRBD2 (5 bases). Sequencing was done on a sample of peripheral blood. The receptor's source is an older woman with acute or convalescent COVID-19. The CDR3: CASSRGLNTGELFF. The CDR3 DNA follows: TGTGCCAGCAGTAGAGGGCTTAACACCGGGGAGCTGTTTTTT.